This passage covers 16 T cell receptor beta chains from one sample sequenced in a study of blood T cell repertoires in COVID-19 (dated by TCRdb to the early 2020s). Libraries came from the immunoSEQ multiplex PCR assay. The source is immuneACCESS, and TCRdb retained only in-frame sequences with V and J called. Part of the clones is not carried over; for the studies checked, unresolved V genes explain less than half of this, and the remainder is unexplained. This sample is represented by a few hundred thousand clones; 75% to 90% of them were singletons. The ten largest clonotypes hold 3.5% to 5.5% of the sample. Input material: peripheral blood. These TCRs come from a woman between 40 and 50 years old who had recovered from COVID-19.

This chain connects TRBV6-5 to TRBJ2-3; 10 nucleotides line up with TRBD1. The CDR3 covers 15 residues. V shed 2 bases and J 3 bases; nucleotides not matched to a gene: 2. Per germline, CDR1 MNHEY and CDR2 SVGAGI. The CDR3 DNA sequence: TGTGCCAGCAGTTACGGGACAGGGGCGACAGATACGCAGTATTTT. Protein: CASSYGTGATDTQYF.

The chain couples TRBV27 to TRBJ1-2; unclear D gene. Trimming pared 5 bases from V and 0 bases from J, leaving 10 bases between. Per germline, CDR1 MNHEY and CDR2 SMNVEV (reference sequence). The CDR3 spans 14 residues. The CDR3 nucleotides read TGTGCCAGCAGTCCCCGCGGGGCTAACTATGGCTACACCTTC. It yields the protein CASSPRGANYGYTF.

The chain recombines TRBV19 with TRBJ1-5; a possible D gene is TRBD1 (5 bases). The CDR3 contains 15 residues. The germline V gene encodes CDR1 LNHDA and CDR2 SQIVND (reference sequence). V was clipped by 5 bases and J by 7 bases, with 18 bases between them. CDR3 DNA: TGTGCCAGTAGTTCGAAGTGGCAGGGCTGGCAGCCCCAGCATTTT. Translated: CASSSKWQGWQPQHF.

The chain has TRBV18 and TRBJ1-3; D not resolved. The CDR3 consists of 17 residues. With 1 base removed from V and 0 bases from J, the gap between germline ends came to 13 bases. CDR1 KGHSH and CDR2 LQKENI come from the germline V gene. CDR3 sequence reads: CASSPRVGRSSGNTIYF. The CDR3 coding sequence is TGTGCCAGCTCACCACGGGTGGGCCGAAGCTCTGGAAACACCATATATTTT.

V is TRBV5-6 and J is TRBJ1-1; 7 nucleotides agree with TRBD1. The CDR3 is 18 amino acids. The germline CDR1 and CDR2 sequences are SGHDT and YYEEEE. J lost 0 bases, V lost 4 bases, and 15 bases had no gene match. The CDR3 spells CASSDEGAGMTMNTEAFF. Here the CDR3 DNA reads TGTGCCAGCAGCGATGAGGGGGCAGGGATGACCATGAACACTGAAGCTTTCTTT.

V and J are TRBV11-2 and TRBJ1-1, with D maybe TRBD1 (5 bases). Trimming shortened V by 5 bases and J by 4 bases, and 14 bases separated the two germline ends. The CDR3 totals 14 residues. Germline CDR1 reads SGHAT; CDR2 reads FQNNGV. The DNA of the CDR3 is TGTGCCAGCAGCCTGGTAGGGGAGGGCACTGAAGCTTTCTTT. Its translation is CASSLVGEGTEAFF. Based on the CDR3 plus reference TRBV11-2 and TRBJ1-1, the full variable domain is EAGVAQSPRYKIIEKRQSVAFWCNPISGHATLYWYQQILGQGPKLLIQFQNNGVVDDSQLPKDRFSAERLKGVDSTLKIQPAKLEDSAVYLCASSLVGEGTEAFFGQGTRLTVV.

This clone has just one count. This sequence joins TRBV27 and TRBJ1-6, with no clear D. This CDR3 region has 15 residues. Germline CDR1 is MNHEY and CDR2 is SMNVEV (reference sequence). Trimming pared 2 bases from V and 7 bases from J, leaving 12 bases between. CDR3 in DNA: TGTGCCAGCAGTTTAATGGTCAGAGCGAATTCACCCCTCCACTTT. Residues: CASSLMVRANSPLHF.

This sequence joins TRBV5-4 and TRBJ2-1; D is unresolved. V lost 2 bases and J 5 bases, leaving 5 bases between the germline ends. Germline V gives CDR1 SGHNT, CDR2 YYREEE (reference sequence). CDR3 length: 12 residues. The CDR3 loop is CASSLSHNEQFF. The CDR3 nucleotides are TGTGCCAGCAGCTTAAGCCACAATGAGCAGTTCTTC.

The rearrangement links TRBV11-2 to TRBJ1-6; D is unresolved. With 5 bases removed from V and 7 bases from J, the gap between germline ends came to 6 bases. The CDR3 has 12 amino acids. Germline V gives CDR1 SGHAT, CDR2 FQNNGV. The CDR3 DNA is TGTGCCAGCAGCCCCAAAAATTCACCCCTCCACTTT. Protein sequence: CASSPKNSPLHF.

J is TRBJ1-2 and V is TRBV6-5; 10 bases fit TRBD1. Germline CDR1 is MNHEY and CDR2 is SVGAGI. The CDR3 runs 14 residues. The V segment lost 4 bases and the J segment 7 bases; nucleotides outside the gene matches: 6. This chain's CDR3 is CASSFTGQGPGYTF. The CDR3 DNA reads TGTGCCAGCAGTTTCACGGGACAGGGGCCTGGCTACACCTTC.

The genes are TRBV6-2 or TRBV6-3 and TRBJ1-5, with 7 bases matching TRBD1. CDR1 is MNHEY and CDR2 is SVGEGT in the germline V gene. The CDR3 is 15 residues long. With 7 bases clipped from V and 0 bases from J, the junction kept 6 bases outside the gene matches. CDR3 nucleotide sequence: TGTGCCAGCAACCCGACAGGGAATAGCAATCAGCCCCAGCATTTT. As protein: CASNPTGNSNQPQHF.

This chain links TRBV6-5 with TRBJ1-3; D gene ambiguous. Per germline, CDR1 MNHEY and CDR2 SVGAGI. The CDR3 spans 14 residues. The ends were cut back, 6 bases at V and 0 bases at J, with 9 bases in the middle. The CDR3 loop reads CASSRESSGNTIYF. CDR3 bases: TGTGCCAGCAGCCGGGAGAGCTCTGGAAACACCATATATTTT.

The genes are TRBV4-1 and TRBJ2-5, with TRBD2 identical over 10 bases. CDR1 is MGHRA and CDR2 is YSYEKL in the germline V gene. There are 18 residues in the CDR3. After removal of 4 bases from V and 5 bases from J, the junction contained 16 bases not matched to a gene. CDR3 sequence (DNA): TGCGCCAGCAGCCGCTCTTCTAGCGGGGGATTCCAAGGGGAGACCCAGTACTTC. Amino acid sequence: CASSRSSSGGFQGETQYF.

The V gene is TRBV29-1, the J gene TRBJ2-1; D may be TRBD2 (6 bases). The germline V gene encodes CDR1 SQVTM and CDR2 ANQGSEA. The V gene lost 6 bases and the J gene lost 4 bases, with 7 bases spanning the gap. There are 11 residues in the CDR3. The CDR3: CSVAGYNEQFF. The DNA of the CDR3 is TGCAGCGTGGCGGGGTACAATGAGCAGTTCTTC.

This rearrangement joins TRBV4-1 to TRBJ1-5; D is ambiguous. The germline V and J ends were trimmed by 1 base and 0 bases, with 7 bases remaining between them. There are 15 residues in the CDR3. The germline CDR1 and CDR2 sequences are MGHRA and YSYEKL. The CDR3 sequence is CASSQGAYSNQPQHF. The CDR3 nucleotides are TGCGCCAGCAGCCAAGGCGCGTATAGCAATCAGCCCCAGCATTTT.

The chain combines TRBV12-5 with TRBJ2-1, with 12 nucleotides matching TRBD2. The length of the CDR3 is 19 residues. The germline CDR1 and CDR2 sequences are LGHNT and FRNRAP. The V segment lost 0 bases and the J segment 0 bases; nucleotides outside the gene matches: 6. CDR3 sequence (DNA): TGTGCTAGTGGTTTGGTACTACTAGCGGGGGGCAGCTCCTACAATGAGCAGTTCTTC. It translates to CASGLVLLAGGSSYNEQFF.